The entry below gives a single TCR beta chain sequence along with its context. Only in-frame clones appear in the TCRdb table, and some are missing; sequencing was by immunoSEQ multiplex PCR. The sample yields 75,000 to 100,000 clones, roughly 94% seen once. This entry belongs to a study of technical replicates of blood from several donors. Sequencing was performed on T cells isolated from PBMCs. The receptor's source is a human donor in good health.

Here the CDR3 reads CASSDLGQGSYEQYF. CDR3 nucleotides: TGCGCCAGCAGCGACCTGGGACAGGGCTCCTACGAGCAGTACTTC. This chain joins TRBV5-1 and TRBJ2-7; 9 bases are a match to TRBD1. V was pared by 4 bases and J by 0 bases, with 5 bases of the junction left unmatched. The CDR3 runs to 15 residues. The germline gives CDR1 SGHRS, CDR2 YFSETQ. Full variable domain (remainder filled in from reference TRBV5-1 and TRBJ2-7): KAGVTQTPRYLIKTRGQQVTLSCSPISGHRSVSWYQQTPGQGLQFLFEYFSETQRNKGNFPGRFSGRQFSNSRSEMNVSTLELGDSALYLCASSDLGQGSYEQYFGPGTRLTVT.